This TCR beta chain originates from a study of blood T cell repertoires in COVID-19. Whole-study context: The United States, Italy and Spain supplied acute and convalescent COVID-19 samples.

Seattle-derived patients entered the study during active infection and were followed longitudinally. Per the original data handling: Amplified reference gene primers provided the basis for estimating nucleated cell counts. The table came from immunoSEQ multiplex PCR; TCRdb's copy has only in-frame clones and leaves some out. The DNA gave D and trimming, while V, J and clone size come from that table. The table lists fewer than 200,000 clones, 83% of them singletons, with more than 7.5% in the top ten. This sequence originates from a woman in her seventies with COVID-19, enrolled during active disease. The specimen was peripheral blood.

The CDR3 DNA is TGTGCCAGTAGTATCAACAGGGCGTGGGAGACCCAGTACTTC. This codes for CASSINRAWETQYF. The gene calls are TRBV19 and TRBJ2-5, with D possibly matching TRBD1 (6 bases). The V gene lost 3 bases and the J gene lost 5 bases, with 13 bases spanning the gap. CDR1 and CDR2 from the germline V gene are LNHDA and SQIVND (reference sequence). CDR3 size: 14 residues.